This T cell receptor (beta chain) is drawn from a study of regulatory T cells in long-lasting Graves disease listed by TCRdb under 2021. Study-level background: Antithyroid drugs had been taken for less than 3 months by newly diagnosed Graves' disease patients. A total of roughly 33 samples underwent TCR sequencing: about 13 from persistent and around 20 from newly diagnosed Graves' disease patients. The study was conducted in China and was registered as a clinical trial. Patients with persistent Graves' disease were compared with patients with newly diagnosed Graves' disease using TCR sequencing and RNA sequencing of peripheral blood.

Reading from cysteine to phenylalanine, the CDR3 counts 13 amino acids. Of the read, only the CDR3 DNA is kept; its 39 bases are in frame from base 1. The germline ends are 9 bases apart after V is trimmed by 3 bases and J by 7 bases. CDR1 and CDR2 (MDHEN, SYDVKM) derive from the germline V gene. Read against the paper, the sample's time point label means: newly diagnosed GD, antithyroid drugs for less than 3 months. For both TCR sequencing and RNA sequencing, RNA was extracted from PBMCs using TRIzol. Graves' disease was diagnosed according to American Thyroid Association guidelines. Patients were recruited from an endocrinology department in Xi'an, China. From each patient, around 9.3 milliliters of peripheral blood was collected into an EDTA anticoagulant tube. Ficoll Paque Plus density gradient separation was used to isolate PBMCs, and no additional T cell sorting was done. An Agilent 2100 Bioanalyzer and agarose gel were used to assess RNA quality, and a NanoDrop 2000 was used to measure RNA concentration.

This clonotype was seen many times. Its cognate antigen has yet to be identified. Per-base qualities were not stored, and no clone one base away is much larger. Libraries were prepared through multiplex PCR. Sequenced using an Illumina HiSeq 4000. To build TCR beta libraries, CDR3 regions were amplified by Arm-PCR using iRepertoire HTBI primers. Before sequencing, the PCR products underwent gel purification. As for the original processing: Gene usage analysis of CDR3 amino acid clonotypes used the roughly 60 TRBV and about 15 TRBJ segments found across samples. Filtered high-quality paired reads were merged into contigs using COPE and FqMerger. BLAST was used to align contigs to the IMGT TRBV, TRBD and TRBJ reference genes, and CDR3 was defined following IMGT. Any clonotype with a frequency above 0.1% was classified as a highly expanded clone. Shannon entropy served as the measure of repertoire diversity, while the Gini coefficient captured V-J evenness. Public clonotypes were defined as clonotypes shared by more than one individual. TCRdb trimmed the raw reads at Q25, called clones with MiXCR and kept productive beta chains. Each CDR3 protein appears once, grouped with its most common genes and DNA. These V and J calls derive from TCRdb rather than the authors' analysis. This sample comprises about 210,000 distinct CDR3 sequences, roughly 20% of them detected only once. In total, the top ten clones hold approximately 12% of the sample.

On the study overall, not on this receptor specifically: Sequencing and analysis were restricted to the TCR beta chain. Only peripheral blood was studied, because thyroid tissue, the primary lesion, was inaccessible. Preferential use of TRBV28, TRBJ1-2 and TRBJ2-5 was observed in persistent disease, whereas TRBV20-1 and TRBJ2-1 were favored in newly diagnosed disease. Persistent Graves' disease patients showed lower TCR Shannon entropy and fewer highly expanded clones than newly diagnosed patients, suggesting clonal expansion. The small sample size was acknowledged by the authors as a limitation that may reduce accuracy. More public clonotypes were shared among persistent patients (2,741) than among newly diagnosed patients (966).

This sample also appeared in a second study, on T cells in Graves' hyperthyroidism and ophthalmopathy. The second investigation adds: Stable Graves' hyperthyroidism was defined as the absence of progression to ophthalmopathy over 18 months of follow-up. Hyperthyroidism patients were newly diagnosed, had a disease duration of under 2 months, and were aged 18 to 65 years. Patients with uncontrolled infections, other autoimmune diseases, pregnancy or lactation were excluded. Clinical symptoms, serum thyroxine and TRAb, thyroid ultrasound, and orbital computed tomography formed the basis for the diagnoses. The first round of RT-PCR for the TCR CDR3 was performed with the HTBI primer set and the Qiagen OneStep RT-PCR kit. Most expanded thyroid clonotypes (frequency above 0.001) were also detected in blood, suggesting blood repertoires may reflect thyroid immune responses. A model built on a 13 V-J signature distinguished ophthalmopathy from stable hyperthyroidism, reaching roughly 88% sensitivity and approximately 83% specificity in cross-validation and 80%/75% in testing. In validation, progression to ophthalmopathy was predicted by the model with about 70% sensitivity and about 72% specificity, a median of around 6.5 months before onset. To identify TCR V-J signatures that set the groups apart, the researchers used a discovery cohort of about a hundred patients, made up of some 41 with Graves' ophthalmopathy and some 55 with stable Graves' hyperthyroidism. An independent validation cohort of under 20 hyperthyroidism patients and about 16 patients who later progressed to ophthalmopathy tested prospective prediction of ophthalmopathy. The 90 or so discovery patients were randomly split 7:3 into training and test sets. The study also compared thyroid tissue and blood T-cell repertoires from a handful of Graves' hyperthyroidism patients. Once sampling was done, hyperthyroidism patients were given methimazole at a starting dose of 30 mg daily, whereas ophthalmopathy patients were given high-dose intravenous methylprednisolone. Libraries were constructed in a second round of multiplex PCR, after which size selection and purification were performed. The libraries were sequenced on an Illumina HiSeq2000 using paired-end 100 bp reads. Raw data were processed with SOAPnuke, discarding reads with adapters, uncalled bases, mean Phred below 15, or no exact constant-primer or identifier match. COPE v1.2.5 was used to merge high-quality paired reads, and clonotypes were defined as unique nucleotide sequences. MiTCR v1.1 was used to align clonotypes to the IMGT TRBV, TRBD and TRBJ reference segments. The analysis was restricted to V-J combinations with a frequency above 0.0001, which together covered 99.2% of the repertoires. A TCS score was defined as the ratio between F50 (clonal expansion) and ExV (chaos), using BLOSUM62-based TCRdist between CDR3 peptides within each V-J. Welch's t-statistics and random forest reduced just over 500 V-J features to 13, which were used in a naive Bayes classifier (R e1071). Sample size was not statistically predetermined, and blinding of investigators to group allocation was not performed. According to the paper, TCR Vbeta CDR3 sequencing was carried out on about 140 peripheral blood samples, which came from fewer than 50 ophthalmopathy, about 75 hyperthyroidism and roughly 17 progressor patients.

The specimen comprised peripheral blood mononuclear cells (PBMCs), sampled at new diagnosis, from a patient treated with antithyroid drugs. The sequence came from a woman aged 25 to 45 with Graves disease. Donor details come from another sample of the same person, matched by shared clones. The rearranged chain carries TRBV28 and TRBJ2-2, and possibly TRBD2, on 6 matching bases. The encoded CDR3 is CASSLAGGGELFF. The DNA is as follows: TGTGCCAGCAGTTTGGCCGGGGGCGGGGAGCTGTTTTTT.